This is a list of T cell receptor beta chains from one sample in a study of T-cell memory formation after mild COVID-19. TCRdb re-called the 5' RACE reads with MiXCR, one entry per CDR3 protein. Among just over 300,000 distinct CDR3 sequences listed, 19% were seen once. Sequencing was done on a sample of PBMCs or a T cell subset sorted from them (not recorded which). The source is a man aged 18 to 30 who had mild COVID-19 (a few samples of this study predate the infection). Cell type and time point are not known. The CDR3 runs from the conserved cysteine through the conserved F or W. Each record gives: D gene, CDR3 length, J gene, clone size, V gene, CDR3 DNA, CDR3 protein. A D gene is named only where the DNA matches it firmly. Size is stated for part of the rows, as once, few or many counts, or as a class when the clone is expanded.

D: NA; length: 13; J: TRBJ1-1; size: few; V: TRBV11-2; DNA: TGTGCCAGCAGCTTAGAGTGGACCACTGAAGCTTTCTTT; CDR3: CASSLEWTTEAFF
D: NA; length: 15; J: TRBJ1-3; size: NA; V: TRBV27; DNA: TGTGCCAGCAGCGACAGACTACTCTCTGGAAACACCATATATTTT; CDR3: CASSDRLLSGNTIYF
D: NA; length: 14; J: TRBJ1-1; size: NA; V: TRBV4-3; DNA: TGCGCCAGCAGCCAAGTGTTAATTGATGCGAGGGCTTTCTTT; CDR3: CASSQVLIDARAFF
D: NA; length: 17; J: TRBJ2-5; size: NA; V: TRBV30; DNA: TGTGCCTGGAGTGTACCGGCCGGGACCACCCCGAGGGAGACCCAGTACTTC; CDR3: CAWSVPAGTTPRETQYF
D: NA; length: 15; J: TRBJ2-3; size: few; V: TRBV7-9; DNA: TGTGCCAGCAGCTTTTCGAGGCAGGTCCCAGATACGCAGTATTTT; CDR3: CASSFSRQVPDTQYF
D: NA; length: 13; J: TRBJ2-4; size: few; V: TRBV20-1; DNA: TGCAGTGCCCCGGCAGGGACCAAAAACATTCAGTACTTC; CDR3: CSAPAGTKNIQYF
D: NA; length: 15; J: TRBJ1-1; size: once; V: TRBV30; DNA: TGTGCCTGGACCGAACCCGCGGGAGACGGTCTGGGGGCTTTCTTT; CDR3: CAWTEPAGDGLGAFF
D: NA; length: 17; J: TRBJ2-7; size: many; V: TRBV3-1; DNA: TGTGCCAGCAGCCCCGAGATCGGAAAGGGGGGGTACTACGAGCAGTACTTC; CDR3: CASSPEIGKGGYYEQYF
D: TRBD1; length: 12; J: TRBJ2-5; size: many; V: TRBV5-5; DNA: TGTGCCAGCACCTGGGACAGGGAGACCCAGTACTTC; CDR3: CASTWDRETQYF
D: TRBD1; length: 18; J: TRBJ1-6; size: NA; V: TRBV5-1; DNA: TGCGCCAGCAGCTTGGGACCGACAGGGAGCTCCTATAATTCACCCCTCCACTTT; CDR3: CASSLGPTGSSYNSPLHF
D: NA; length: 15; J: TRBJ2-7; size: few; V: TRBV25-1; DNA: TGTGCCAGCAGTGAAGCCGGGATAGGGAGCAACGAGCAGTACTTC; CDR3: CASSEAGIGSNEQYF
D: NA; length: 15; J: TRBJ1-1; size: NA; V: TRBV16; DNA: TGTGCCAGCAGCCAATCCTTTCTGCAGAACACTGAAGCTTTCTTT; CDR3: CASSQSFLQNTEAFF
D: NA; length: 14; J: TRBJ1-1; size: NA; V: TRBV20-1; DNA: TGCAGTGCGCCGGCGGTCATTAGGGGCACTGAAGCTTTCTTT; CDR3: CSAPAVIRGTEAFF
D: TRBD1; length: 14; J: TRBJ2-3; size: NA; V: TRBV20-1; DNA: TGCAGTGCTAGAGGTACAGGGGGCACAGATACGCAGTATTTT; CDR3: CSARGTGGTDTQYF
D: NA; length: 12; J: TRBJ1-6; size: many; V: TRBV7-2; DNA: TGTGCCAGCAGCTTAGTGGGGTCACCCCTCCACTTT; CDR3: CASSLVGSPLHF
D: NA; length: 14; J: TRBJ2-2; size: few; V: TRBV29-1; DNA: TGCAGCGTCCAAAGGGACCCGTCTTCCGGGGAGCTGTTTTTT; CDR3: CSVQRDPSSGELFF
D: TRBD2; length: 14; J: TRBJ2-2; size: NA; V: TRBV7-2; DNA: TGTGCCAGCAGTCCGGGACTAGTAACCGGGGAGCTGTTTTTT; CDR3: CASSPGLVTGELFF
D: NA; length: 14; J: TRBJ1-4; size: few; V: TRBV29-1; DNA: TGCAGCGTCAGCCGTTCGGTCCGGGATGAAAAACTGTTTTTT; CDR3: CSVSRSVRDEKLFF
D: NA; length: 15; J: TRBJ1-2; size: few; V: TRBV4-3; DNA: TGCGCCAGCAGCCAAGTAATGGGAGAGGGCTATGGCTACACCTTC; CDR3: CASSQVMGEGYGYTF
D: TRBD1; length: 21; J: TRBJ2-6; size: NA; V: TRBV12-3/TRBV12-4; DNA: TGTGCCAGCAGTTTAGATCAATTTACCGGGACAGGGATTGCTGGGGCCAACGTCCTGACTTTC; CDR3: CASSLDQFTGTGIAGANVLTF
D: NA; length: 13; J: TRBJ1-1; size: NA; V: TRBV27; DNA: TGTGCCAGCAGTATGACAGGTAACACTGAAGCTTTCTTT; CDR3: CASSMTGNTEAFF
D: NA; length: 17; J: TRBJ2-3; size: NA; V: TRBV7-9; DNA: TGTGCCAGCAGCTTATTCCGGACGGGAAAGTTGGCAGATACGCAGTATTTT; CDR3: CASSLFRTGKLADTQYF
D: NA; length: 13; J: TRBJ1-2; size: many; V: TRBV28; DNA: TGTGCCAGCAGTTTTGCACAGTCTTATGGCTACACCTTC; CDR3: CASSFAQSYGYTF
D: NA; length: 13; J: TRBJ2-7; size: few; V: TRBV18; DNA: TGTGCCAGCTCACCCAGAGGGGACTACGAGCAGTACTTC; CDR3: CASSPRGDYEQYF
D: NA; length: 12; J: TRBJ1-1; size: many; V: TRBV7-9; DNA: TGTGCCAGCTGGGGGGGGTACACTGAAGCTTTCTTT; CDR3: CASWGGYTEAFF
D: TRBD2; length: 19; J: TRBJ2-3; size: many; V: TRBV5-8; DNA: TGTGCCAGCAGATGGACTAGCGGGGGACATCCCTTTAGCACAGATACGCAGTATTTT; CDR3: CASRWTSGGHPFSTDTQYF
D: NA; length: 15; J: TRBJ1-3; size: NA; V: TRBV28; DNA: TGTGCCAGCAGTAACTTTTTAGGCCTTGGAAACACCATATATTTT; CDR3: CASSNFLGLGNTIYF
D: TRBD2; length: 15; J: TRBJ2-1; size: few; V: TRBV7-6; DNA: TGTGCCAGCAGCCGGGGACTAGCGGAGTACAATGAGCAGTTCTTC; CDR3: CASSRGLAEYNEQFF
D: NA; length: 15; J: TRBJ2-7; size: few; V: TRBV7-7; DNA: TGTGCCAGCAGCCCGGGACCGAGGTCTTCCTACGAGCAGTACTTC; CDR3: CASSPGPRSSYEQYF
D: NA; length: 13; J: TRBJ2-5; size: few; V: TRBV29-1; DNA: TGCAGCGTTGAGGGCAGGAACCAAGAGACCCAGTACTTC; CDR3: CSVEGRNQETQYF
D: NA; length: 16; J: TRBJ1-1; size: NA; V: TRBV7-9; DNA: TGTGCCAGCAGCTCCCAAGGGCAGGGCTTGAACACTGAAGCTTTCTTT; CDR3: CASSSQGQGLNTEAFF
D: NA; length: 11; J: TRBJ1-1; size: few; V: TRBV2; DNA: TGTGCCACCGTGTTGAACACTGAAGCTTTCTTT; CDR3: CATVLNTEAFF
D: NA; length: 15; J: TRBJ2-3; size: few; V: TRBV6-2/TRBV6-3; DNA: TGTGCCAGCAGTTACAGGAGAGCTAGCACAGATACGCAGTATTTT; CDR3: CASSYRRASTDTQYF
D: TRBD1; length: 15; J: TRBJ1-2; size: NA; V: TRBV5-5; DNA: TGTGCCAGCAGCCCCGGGACAGGTCGTGATTATGGCTACACCTTC; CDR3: CASSPGTGRDYGYTF
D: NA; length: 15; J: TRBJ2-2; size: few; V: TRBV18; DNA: TGTGCCAGCTCACCACTACGGGGCTTCGGCGGGGAGCTGTTTTTT; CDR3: CASSPLRGFGGELFF
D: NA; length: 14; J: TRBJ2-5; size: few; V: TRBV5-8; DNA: TGTGCCAGCAGCCGAGCCGACGGATGGGAGACCCAGTACTTC; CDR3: CASSRADGWETQYF
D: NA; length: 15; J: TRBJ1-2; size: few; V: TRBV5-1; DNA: TGCGCCAGCAGCCCCGGCGGCACTGGGAACTATGGCTACACCTTC; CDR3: CASSPGGTGNYGYTF
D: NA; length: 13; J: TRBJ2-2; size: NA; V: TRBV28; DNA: TGTGCCAGCGGATTTCTAGCTACCGGGGAGCTGTTTTTT; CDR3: CASGFLATGELFF
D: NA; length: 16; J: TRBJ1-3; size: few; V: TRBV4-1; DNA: TGCGCCAGCAGCGATCCGGGCCGAGCATTAGGAAACACCATATATTTT; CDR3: CASSDPGRALGNTIYF
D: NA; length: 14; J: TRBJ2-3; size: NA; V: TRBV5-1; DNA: TGCGCCAGCAGCTTGGACGGACAATCAGGGGCGCAGTATTTT; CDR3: CASSLDGQSGAQYF
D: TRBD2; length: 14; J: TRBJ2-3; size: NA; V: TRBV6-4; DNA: TGTGCCAGCAGTAAGCTAGCGGGACAAGATACGCAGTATTTT; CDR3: CASSKLAGQDTQYF
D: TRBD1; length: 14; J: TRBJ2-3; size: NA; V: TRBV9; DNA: TGTGCCAGCAGCGAGGACAGGGACACAGATACGCGGTATTTT; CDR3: CASSEDRDTDTRYF
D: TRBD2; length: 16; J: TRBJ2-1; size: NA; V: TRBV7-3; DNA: TGTGCCAGCAGTCCCACCGGCGGGGGGGCTTACAATGAGCAGTTCTTC; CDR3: CASSPTGGGAYNEQFF
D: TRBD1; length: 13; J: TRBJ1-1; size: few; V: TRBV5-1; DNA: TGCGCCAGCAGCTCGACAGGGCTAGGTGAAGCTTTCTTT; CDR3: CASSSTGLGEAFF
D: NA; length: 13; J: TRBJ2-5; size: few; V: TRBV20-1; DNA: TGCAGTGCTAGAGACGGAGGGTCGGAGACCCAGTACTTC; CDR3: CSARDGGSETQYF
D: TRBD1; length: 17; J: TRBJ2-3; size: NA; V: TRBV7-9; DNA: TGTGCCAGCAGCTTTAACCGGGACAGAGCCAGCACAGATACGCAGTATTTT; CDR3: CASSFNRDRASTDTQYF
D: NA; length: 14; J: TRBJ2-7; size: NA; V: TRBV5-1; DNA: TGCGCCAGCAGCCCCAGGACGGACAACTACGAGCAGTACTTC; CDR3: CASSPRTDNYEQYF
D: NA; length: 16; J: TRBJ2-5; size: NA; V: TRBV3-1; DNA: TGTGCCAGCAGCCTCCCGACTAGTTGGTACCAAGAGACCCAGTACTTC; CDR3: CASSLPTSWYQETQYF
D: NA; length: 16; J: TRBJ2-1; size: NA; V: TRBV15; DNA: TGTGCCACCAGCAGCCCTGTGGGCAGGGGAGGGAATGAGCAGTTCTTC; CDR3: CATSSPVGRGGNEQFF
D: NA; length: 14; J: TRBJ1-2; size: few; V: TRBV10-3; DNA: TGTGCCATCAGTGAGTCACAGGGACACTATGGCTACACCTTC; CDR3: CAISESQGHYGYTF